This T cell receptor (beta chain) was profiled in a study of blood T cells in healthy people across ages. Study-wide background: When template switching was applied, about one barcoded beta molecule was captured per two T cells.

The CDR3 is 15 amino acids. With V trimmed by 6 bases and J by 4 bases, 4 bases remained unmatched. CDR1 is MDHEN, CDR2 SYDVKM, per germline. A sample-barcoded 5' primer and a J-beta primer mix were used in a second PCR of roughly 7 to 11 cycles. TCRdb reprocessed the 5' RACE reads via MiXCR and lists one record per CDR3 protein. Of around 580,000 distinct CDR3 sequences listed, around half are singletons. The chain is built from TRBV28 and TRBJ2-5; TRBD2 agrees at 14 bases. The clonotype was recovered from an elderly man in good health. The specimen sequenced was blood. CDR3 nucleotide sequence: TGTGCCAGCAGGTTGACTAGCGGGAGGGTAGAGACCCAGTACTTC. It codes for CASRLTSGRVETQYF.